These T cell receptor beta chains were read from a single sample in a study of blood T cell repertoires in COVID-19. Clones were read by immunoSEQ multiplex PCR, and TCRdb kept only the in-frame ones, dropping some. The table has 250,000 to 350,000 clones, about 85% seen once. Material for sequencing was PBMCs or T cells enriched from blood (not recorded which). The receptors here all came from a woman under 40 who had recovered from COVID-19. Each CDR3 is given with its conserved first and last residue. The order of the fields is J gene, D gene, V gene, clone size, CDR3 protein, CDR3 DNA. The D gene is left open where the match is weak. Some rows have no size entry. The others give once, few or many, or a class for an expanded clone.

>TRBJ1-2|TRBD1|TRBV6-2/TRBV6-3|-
CASSSSGQALGYTF
TGTGCCAGCAGTTCATCGGGACAGGCGTTGGGCTACACCTTC
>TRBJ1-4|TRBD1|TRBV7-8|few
CASSYRDSSVELFF
TGTGCCAGCAGCTACCGGGACAGCAGTGTAGAACTGTTTTTT
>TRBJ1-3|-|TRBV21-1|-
CASSKAGAGGGNTIYF
TGTGCCAGCAGCAAAGCTGGTGCCGGAGGAGGAAACACCATATATTTT
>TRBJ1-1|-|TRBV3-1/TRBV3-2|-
CASSRETRNTEAFF
TGTGCCAGCAGCCGGGAGACAAGGAACACTGAAGCTTTCTTT
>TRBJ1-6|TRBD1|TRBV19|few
CATNLGQNNSPLHF
TGTGCCACCAATCTGGGACAGAATAATTCACCCCTCCACTTT
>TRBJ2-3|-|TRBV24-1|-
CATSDPPADTQYF
TGTGCCACCAGTGACCCCCCGGCAGATACGCAGTATTTT
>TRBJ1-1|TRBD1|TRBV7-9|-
CASSSPGQGTEAFF
TGTGCCAGCAGCTCCCCGGGACAGGGAACTGAAGCTTTCTTT
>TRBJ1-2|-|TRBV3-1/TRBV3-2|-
CASSQANSPYGYTF
TGTGCCAGCAGCCAAGCGAACAGCCCCTATGGCTACACCTTC
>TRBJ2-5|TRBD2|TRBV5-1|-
CASSLSAGGRQETQYF
TGCGCCAGCAGCTTGTCGGCGGGGGGGCGACAAGAGACCCAGTACTTC
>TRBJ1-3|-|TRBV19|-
CASNPAGIGNTIYF
TGTGCCAGTAACCCGGCCGGGATTGGAAACACCATATATTTT
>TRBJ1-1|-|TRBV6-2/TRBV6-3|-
CASSYTRNTEAFF
TGTGCCAGCAGTTACACCAGGAACACTGAAGCTTTCTTT
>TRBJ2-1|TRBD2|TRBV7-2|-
CASSRPGGEQFF
TGTGCCAGCAGCCGGCCGGGGGGTGAGCAGTTCTTC
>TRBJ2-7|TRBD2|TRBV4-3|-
CASSQGREGPYEQYF
TGCGCCAGCAGCCAAGGGCGGGAGGGCCCCTACGAGCAGTACTTC
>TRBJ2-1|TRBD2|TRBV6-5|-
CASSYIGGGSYNEQFF
TGTGCCAGCAGTTACATCGGCGGGGGCTCCTACAATGAGCAGTTCTTC
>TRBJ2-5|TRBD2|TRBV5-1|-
CASSAGGDQYF
TGCGCCAGCAGCGCGGGGGGGGACCAGTACTTC
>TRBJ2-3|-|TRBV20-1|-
CSARTADTQYF
TGCAGTGCTAGGACAGCAGATACGCAGTATTTT
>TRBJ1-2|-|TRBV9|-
CASSVAGGALDYGYTF
TGTGCCAGCAGCGTAGCTGGTGGGGCTTTGGACTATGGCTACACCTTC
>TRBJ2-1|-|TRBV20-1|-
CSAPSYNEQFF
TGCAGTGCCCCTTCCTACAATGAGCAGTTCTTC
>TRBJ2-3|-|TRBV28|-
CASSGLDRSYTDTQYF
TGTGCCAGCAGTGGCCTCGACAGGAGCTACACAGATACGCAGTATTTT
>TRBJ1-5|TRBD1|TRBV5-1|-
CASSDVQGGQPQHF
TGCGCCAGCAGCGATGTGCAGGGGGGTCAGCCCCAGCATTTT
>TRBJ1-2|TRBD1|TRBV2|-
CASSEDRGRRRSYTF
TGTGCCAGCAGTGAGGACAGGGGGCGAAGGAGGAGCTACACCTTC
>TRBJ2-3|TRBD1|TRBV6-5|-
CASSYLPGQGSDTQYF
TGTGCCAGCAGTTACCTCCCGGGACAGGGCTCAGATACGCAGTATTTT
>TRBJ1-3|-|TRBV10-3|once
CAISDSLVGNTIYF
TGTGCCATCAGTGATAGTCTCGTTGGAAACACCATATATTTT
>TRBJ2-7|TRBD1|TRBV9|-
CASSYRDRGYEQYF
TGTGCCAGCAGCTACCGGGACAGGGGTTACGAGCAGTACTTC
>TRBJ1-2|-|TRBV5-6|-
CASSLWGGNGYTF
TGTGCCAGCAGCTTGTGGGGCGGCAATGGCTACACCTTC
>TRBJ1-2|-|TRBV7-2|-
CASSPQRDTRRYGYTF
TGTGCCAGCAGCCCCCAGCGGGACACCCGACGCTATGGCTACACCTTC
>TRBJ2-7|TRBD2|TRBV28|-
CASSQTGLGDGSYEQYF
TGTGCCAGCAGTCAGACGGGACTAGGGGATGGTTCCTACGAGCAGTACTTC
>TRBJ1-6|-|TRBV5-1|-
CASRRDTQNSPLHF
TGCGCCAGCAGACGGGACACGCAAAATTCACCCCTCCACTTT
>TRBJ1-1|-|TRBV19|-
CASSIGFFETEAFF
TGTGCCAGTAGTATCGGGTTCTTTGAAACTGAAGCTTTCTTT
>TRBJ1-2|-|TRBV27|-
CASSLVPGGGYTF
TGTGCCAGCAGTTTAGTACCTGGGGGCGGCTACACCTTC
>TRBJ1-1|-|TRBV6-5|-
CASSYSAPLNTEAFF
TGTGCCAGCAGTTACTCGGCCCCCTTGAACACTGAAGCTTTCTTT
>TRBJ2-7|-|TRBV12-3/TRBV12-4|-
CASSLIRDEQYF
TGTGCCAGCAGCCTTATCAGGGACGAGCAGTACTTC
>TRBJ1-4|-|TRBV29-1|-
CSVQSNEKLFF
TGCAGCGTCCAGTCAAATGAAAAACTGTTTTTT
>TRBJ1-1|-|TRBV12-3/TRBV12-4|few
CASSLTGNTEAFF
TGTGCCAGCAGTTTGACGGGAAACACTGAAGCTTTCTTT
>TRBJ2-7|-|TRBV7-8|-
CASSLMQGTAYEQYF
TGTGCCAGCAGCTTAATGCAGGGCACCGCCTACGAGCAGTACTTC
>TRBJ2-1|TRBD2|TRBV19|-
CASSIAGLAGAVIGDEQFF
TGTGCCAGTAGTATTGCAGGGCTAGCGGGGGCCGTTATAGGCGATGAGCAGTTCTTC
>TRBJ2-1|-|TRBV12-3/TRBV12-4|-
CASRTEGLDEQFF
TGTGCCAGCAGGACGGAGGGGTTAGATGAGCAGTTCTTC
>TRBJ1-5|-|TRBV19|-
CASSIGGNTGNQPQHF
TGTGCCAGTAGTATAGGAGGGAATACGGGCAATCAGCCCCAGCATTTT
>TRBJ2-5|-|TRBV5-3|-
CARSLFSGDPRETQYF
TGTGCCAGAAGCTTGTTTAGCGGAGACCCTAGAGAGACCCAGTACTTC
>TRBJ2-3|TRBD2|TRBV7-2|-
CASSLLQRGVFTDTQYF
TGTGCCAGCAGCTTACTCCAGCGGGGGGTTTTCACAGATACGCAGTATTTT